Each of the 23 T cell receptor beta chains below was sequenced from the same sample in a study of regulatory T cells in long-lasting Graves disease. Time point described: newly diagnosed GD, antithyroid drugs for less than 3 months. Researchers made the TCR library from RNA that was extracted from PBMCs. To make TCR beta libraries, researchers used iRepertoire HTBI primers and Arm-PCR of CDR3 regions. Each CDR3 protein gets one entry after TCRdb re-called the multiplex PCR reads with MiXCR. Here the sample spans over 300,000 distinct CDR3 sequences, around a sixth being singletons. This sample comprised peripheral blood mononuclear cells (PBMCs), obtained at new diagnosis, from a patient treated with antithyroid drugs. These receptors were taken from a female donor with Graves disease.

This clonotype was detected ten times or more. V usage is TRBV6-2 or TRBV6-3 and J usage is TRBJ1-1; 8 bases are a match to TRBD1. The germline V gene encodes CDR1 MNHEY and CDR2 SVGEGT. The trim removed 6 bases at V and 1 base at J, leaving 7 bases unmatched. This CDR3 has 15 amino acids. In DNA, the CDR3 is TGTGCCAGCAGCTCCAGCAGGGGGCGGAACACTGAAGCTTTCTTT. Translation gives CASSSSRGRNTEAFF.

The chain is built from TRBV6-5 and TRBJ2-6; D unresolved. Trimming removed 0 bases from V and 1 base from J, with 13 bases in between. The CDR3 loop spans 18 amino acids. Germline CDR1 is MNHEY and CDR2 is SVGAGI. The CDR3 region is CASSYSLQRTSGANVLTF. The DNA for the CDR3 is TGTGCCAGCAGTTACTCGCTTCAGAGAACTTCTGGGGCCAACGTCCTGACTTTC.

This clonotype was observed a few times. The V call is TRBV12-3 or TRBV12-4, the J call TRBJ1-5; weak D call: TRBD1 (5 bases). V was pared by 4 bases and J by 6 bases, with 10 bases between. This CDR3 has 13 residues. CDR3 coding DNA: TGTGCCAGCAGTTACTTGACAGCTCAGCCCCAGCATTTT. Amino acid sequence: CASSYLTAQPQHF.

This clonotype was found many times. The gene calls are TRBV10-3 and TRBJ1-1; D uncertain. The ends were cut back, 7 bases at V and 0 bases at J, with 6 bases in the middle. The CDR3 is 12 amino acids. The germline V gene encodes CDR1 ENHRY and CDR2 SYGVKD. The CDR3 sequence: CAIMAVNTEAFF. The CDR3 DNA reads as TGTGCCATCATGGCAGTGAACACTGAAGCTTTCTTT.

The gene calls are TRBV5-5 and TRBJ2-5; TRBD2 matches 7 bases. The V segment lost 0 bases and the J segment 0 bases; nucleotides outside the gene matches: 5. The germline V gene encodes CDR1 SGHKS and CDR2 YYEKEE (reference sequence). This CDR3 has 16 residues. The CDR3 coding sequence is TGTGCCAGCAGCTTGGGTTGGGGGGGGAACCAAGAGACCCAGTACTTC. Amino acids: CASSLGWGGNQETQYF.

This clonotype was seen repeatedly, ten times or more. The gene calls are TRBV28 and TRBJ1-1, with D uncertain. The germline V gene has CDR1 MDHEN and CDR2 SYDVKM. CDR3 length: 13 residues. The V end lost 6 bases, the J end lost 1 base, and 9 bases lay between the germline ends. The CDR3 reads CASRLGGNTEAFF. The CDR3 DNA is TGTGCCAGCAGACTGGGCGGGAACACTGAAGCTTTCTTT.

This clonotype was found a few times. V and J are TRBV9 and TRBJ1-1, with no clear D. V shed 0 bases and J shed 4 bases, with 10 bases lying between them. The length of the CDR3 is 14 residues. The germline V gene has CDR1 SGDLS and CDR2 YYNGEE. This CDR3 is CASSVEDTFTEAFF. Written as DNA, the CDR3 is TGTGCCAGCAGCGTAGAAGATACGTTCACTGAAGCTTTCTTT.

This clonotype was counted at least ten times. This chain joins TRBV7-3 and TRBJ1-6, with TRBD1 matching over 7 bases. This CDR3 is built from 15 residues. Unmatched junction bases numbered 9, after V lost 2 bases and J lost 11 bases. CDR1 and CDR2 (germline): SGHTA, FQGTGA. This CDR3 reads CASSLGRGQKAPLHF. DNA for the CDR3: TGTGCCAGCAGCTTAGGTAGGGGGCAGAAGGCACCCCTCCACTTT.

This clonotype showed up many times. The chain uses TRBV4-3 and TRBJ1-1; TRBD1 is a possible D gene (5 bases). The CDR3 contains 16 residues. V lost 1 base and J 2 bases, leaving 14 bases between the germline ends. The germline V gene encodes CDR1 LGHNA and CDR2 YSLEER. The CDR3, as DNA: TGCGCCAGCAGCCAAGTGTGGATAGGGGCCAACACTGAAGCTTTCTTT. As protein: CASSQVWIGANTEAFF.

The chain links TRBV7-2 to TRBJ2-3, with TRBD2 identical over 10 bases. The end of the DNA aligns better with TRBJ2-5, so the J call may be wrong. The CDR3 spans 16 residues. Germline CDR1 is SGHTA and CDR2 is FQGNSA. Written as DNA, the CDR3 is TGTGCCAGCAGCTCCGGAGCTAGCGGGAGCCTCAGGGCCCAGTACTTC. Protein sequence: CASSSGASGSLRAQYF.

This clonotype has ten or more counts. This rearrangement joins TRBV12-3 or TRBV12-4 to TRBJ1-5; tentatively, D is TRBD1 (5 bases). The V and J ends lost 8 bases and 2 bases respectively, with 7 bases between them. This CDR3 comprises 12 residues. In DNA, the CDR3 is TGTGCCAGCCGCAGGGGCAATCAGCCCCAGCATTTT. Its translation: CASRRGNQPQHF.

At least ten counts were recorded for this clonotype. The chain joins TRBV27 to TRBJ1-2; tentative D call: TRBD1 (5 bases). Per germline, CDR1 MNHEY and CDR2 SMNVEV (reference sequence). The CDR3 extends over 15 amino acids. The V and J ends lost 4 bases and 7 bases respectively, with 19 bases between them. In DNA, the CDR3 is TGTGCCAGCAGTTGGCCTCTTATGGGGCTGACTGGCTACACCTTC. Amino acid sequence: CASSWPLMGLTGYTF.

The table lists this clonotype with many counts. The V and J genes are TRBV11-1 and TRBJ2-1; perhaps TRBD1 as D (6 bases). Looked up from germline, CDR1 is SGHAT and CDR2 is FQDESV (reference sequence). Trimming shortened V by 5 bases and J by 0 bases, and 20 bases separated the two germline ends. The CDR3 has 18 residues. The CDR3: CASSPSGRTVSSYNEQFF. CDR3 coding DNA: TGTGCCAGCAGCCCCTCGGGGCGGACAGTCAGCTCCTACAATGAGCAGTTCTTC.

In this sample, this clonotype turned up many times. V is TRBV7-2 and J is TRBJ2-7; perhaps TRBD1 as D (5 bases). Germline V gene data show CDR1 as SGHTA and CDR2 as FQGNSA. The V gene lost 4 bases and the J gene lost 7 bases, with 17 bases spanning the gap. The CDR3 has 14 residues. The chain's CDR3 is CASSYKTAGMEQYF. As DNA, the CDR3 is TGTGCCAGCAGCTACAAGACAGCAGGGATGGAGCAGTACTTC.

Details on this clonotype: A much bigger clone sits one base away, suggesting this may be a read error. The chain couples TRBV7-9 to TRBJ2-3; 7 positions match TRBD1. CDR3 length equals 14 residues. Trimming at V came to 5 bases and at J to 1 base, leaving 3 bases not matched to a gene. The germline CDR1 and CDR2 sequences are SEHNR and FQNEAQ (reference sequence). The CDR3, as DNA: TGTGCCAGCAGCCCGCAGGGGGGCACAGATACGCAGTATTTT. It yields the protein CASSPQGGTDTQYF. Full variable domain (outside the CDR3, taken from reference TRBV7-9 and TRBJ2-3): DTGVSQNPRHKITKRGQNVTFRCDPISEHNRLYWYRQTLGQGPEFLTYFQNEAQLEKSRLLSDRFSAERPKGSFSTLEIQRTEQGDSAMYLCASSPQGGTDTQYFGPGTRLTVL.

The chain recombines TRBV6-9 with TRBJ2-3, with 10 positions matching TRBD1. The CDR3 extends over 18 amino acids. CDR1 is MNHGY, CDR2 SVAAGI, per germline. J gave up 0 bases and V 3 bases, and 9 bases lay outside the gene matches. The CDR3 DNA is TGTGCCAGCAGTTACGTAATGGACAGGGGGAGAAGCACAGATACGCAGTATTTT. Translating it yields CASSYVMDRGRSTDTQYF.

Details on this clonotype: A much larger clone lies a single base off, so this may be a read error. The chain combines TRBV6-1 with TRBJ1-5, with a weak D call TRBD1 (5 bases). The CDR3 is 16 amino acids. The germline gives CDR1 MNHNS, CDR2 SASEGT. CDR3 region: CASSEEGRTVDQPQRF. CDR3 nucleotides: TGTGCCAGCAGTGAAGAGGGACGTACCGTTGATCAGCCCCAGCGTTTT.

This clonotype has more than one count but fewer than ten. V is TRBV29-1 and J is TRBJ2-1; 15 nucleotides align to TRBD2. With 6 bases clipped from V and 8 bases from J, the junction kept 11 bases outside the gene matches. Germline CDR1 and CDR2: SQVTM and ANQGSEA. This CDR3 comprises 16 residues. The CDR3 nucleotides read TGCAGCGTGGAAACCTGGACTAGCGGGAGGGGCGATGAGCAGTTCTTC. This sequence encodes CSVETWTSGRGDEQFF.

This clonotype was observed a handful of times. CDR3 amino acids: CASSDILKTGELFF. CDR3 nucleotide sequence: TGTGCCAGCAGCGATATATTGAAGACCGGGGAGCTGTTTTTT. The chain links TRBV6-1 to TRBJ2-2; D is unresolved. The CDR3 contains 14 residues. The V end was cut by 6 bases, the J end by 5 bases, with 13 bases between. The germline V gene has CDR1 MNHNS and CDR2 SASEGT.

On this clonotype: This could be a read error, since a much larger clone is one nucleotide away. V and J are TRBV6-5 and TRBJ2-1; D might be TRBD2 (5 bases). The V and J ends lost 5 bases and 13 bases respectively, with 21 bases between them. Germline lookup yields CDR1 MNHEY and CDR2 SVGAGI. The CDR3 is 14 amino acids. The chain's CDR3 is CASSRTTPGETQFF. The CDR3 nucleotides read TGTGCCAGCAGTCGGACGACACCCGGGGAGACCCAGTTCTTC.

The sample holds many counts of this clonotype. The chain links TRBV2 to TRBJ2-5; D ambiguous. CDR3 length: 12 amino acids. V dropped 6 bases and J dropped 1 base, with 6 bases sitting between them. In germline, CDR1 is SNHLY, CDR2 FYNNEI. The chain's CDR3 is CASRSTQETQYF. CDR3 DNA sequence: TGTGCCAGCAGGAGCACCCAAGAGACCCAGTACTTC.

This clonotype was picked up many times. The V and J genes are TRBV9 and TRBJ2-3; D is unresolved. V was cut by 3 bases and J by 0 bases, with 14 bases left in between. Germline V gives CDR1 SGDLS, CDR2 YYNGEE. The CDR3 loop spans 16 amino acids. CDR3 sequence: CASSGDLVRSTDTQYF. The CDR3 region has the DNA TGTGCCAGCAGCGGCGACCTGGTGAGGAGCACAGATACGCAGTATTTT.

The genes are TRBV7-9 and TRBJ1-1; the D is unclear. V lost 5 bases to trimming and J lost 4 bases, with 17 bases between them. This CDR3 spans 15 amino acids. Germline loops: CDR1 SEHNR, CDR2 FQNEAQ (reference sequence). CDR3 residues: CASSPGTGFSTEAFF. In nucleotides, the CDR3 is TGTGCCAGCAGCCCAGGTACTGGGTTTTCCACTGAAGCTTTCTTT.